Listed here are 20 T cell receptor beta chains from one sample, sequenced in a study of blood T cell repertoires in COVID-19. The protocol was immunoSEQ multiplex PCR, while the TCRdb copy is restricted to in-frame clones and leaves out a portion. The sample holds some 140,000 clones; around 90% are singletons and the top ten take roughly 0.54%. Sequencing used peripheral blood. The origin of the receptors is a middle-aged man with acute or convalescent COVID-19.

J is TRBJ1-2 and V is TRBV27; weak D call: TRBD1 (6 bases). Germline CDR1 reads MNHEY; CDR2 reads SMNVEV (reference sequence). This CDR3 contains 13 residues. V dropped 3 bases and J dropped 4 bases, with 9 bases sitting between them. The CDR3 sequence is CASSFNRVYGYTF. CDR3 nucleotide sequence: TGTGCCAGCAGTTTTAACAGGGTCTATGGCTACACCTTC.

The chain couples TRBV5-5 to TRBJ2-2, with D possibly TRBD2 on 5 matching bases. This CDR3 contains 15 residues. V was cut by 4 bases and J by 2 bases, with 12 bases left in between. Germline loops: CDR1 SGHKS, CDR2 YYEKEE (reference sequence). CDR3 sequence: CASSPRTGNTGELFF. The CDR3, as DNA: TGTGCCAGCAGCCCCCGGACGGGAAACACCGGGGAGCTGTTTTTT.

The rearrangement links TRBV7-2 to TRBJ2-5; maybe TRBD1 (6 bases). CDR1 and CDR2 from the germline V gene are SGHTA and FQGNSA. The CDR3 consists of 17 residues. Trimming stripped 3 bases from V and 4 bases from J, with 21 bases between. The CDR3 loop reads CASSLPGAGEFTETQYF. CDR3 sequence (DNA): TGTGCCAGCAGCTTGCCTGGGGCAGGGGAATTTACAGAGACCCAGTACTTC.

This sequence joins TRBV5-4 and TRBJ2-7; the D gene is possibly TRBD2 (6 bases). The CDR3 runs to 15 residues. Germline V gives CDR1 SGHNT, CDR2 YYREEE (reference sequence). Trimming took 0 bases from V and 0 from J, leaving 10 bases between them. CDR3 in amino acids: CASSLAGTVSYEQYF. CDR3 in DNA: TGTGCCAGCAGCTTGGCAGGGACTGTCTCCTACGAGCAGTACTTC.

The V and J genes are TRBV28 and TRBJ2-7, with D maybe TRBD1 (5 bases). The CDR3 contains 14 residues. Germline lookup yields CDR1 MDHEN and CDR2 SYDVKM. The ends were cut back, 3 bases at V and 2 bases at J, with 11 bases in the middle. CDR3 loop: CASSFRVTPYEQYF. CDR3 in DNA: TGTGCCAGCAGTTTCAGGGTGACCCCCTACGAGCAGTACTTC.

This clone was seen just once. CDR3 loop: CASRLTGGESPLHF. For the CDR3, the DNA is TGTGCCAGCAGGCTGACAGGGGGCGAGTCACCCCTCCACTTT. J is TRBJ1-6 and V is TRBV28; 10 positions match TRBD1. The germline V gene has CDR1 MDHEN and CDR2 SYDVKM. The CDR3 covers 14 residues. V trimming: 6 bases; J trimming: 10 bases; junction bases outside the gene matches: 6.

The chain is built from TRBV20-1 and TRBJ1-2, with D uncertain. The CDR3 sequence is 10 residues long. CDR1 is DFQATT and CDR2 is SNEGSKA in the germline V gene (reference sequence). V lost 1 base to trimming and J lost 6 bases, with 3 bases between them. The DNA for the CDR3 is TGCAGTGCTAGAGTAGATGGCTACACCTTC. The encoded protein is CSARVDGYTF.

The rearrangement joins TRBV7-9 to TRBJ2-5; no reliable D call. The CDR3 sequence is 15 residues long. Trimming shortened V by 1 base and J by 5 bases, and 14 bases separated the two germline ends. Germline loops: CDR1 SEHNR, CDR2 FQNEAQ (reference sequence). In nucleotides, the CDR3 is TGTGCCAGCAGCTTAGGGCTCATGATGCAGGAGACCCAGTACTTC. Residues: CASSLGLMMQETQYF.

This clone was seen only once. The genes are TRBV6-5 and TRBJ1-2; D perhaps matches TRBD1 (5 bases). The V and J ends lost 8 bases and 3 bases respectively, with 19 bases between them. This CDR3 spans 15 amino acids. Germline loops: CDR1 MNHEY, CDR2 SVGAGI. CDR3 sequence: CASVAPVQGYYGYTF. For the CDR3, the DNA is TGTGCCAGCGTTGCCCCGGTCCAGGGATACTATGGCTACACCTTC.

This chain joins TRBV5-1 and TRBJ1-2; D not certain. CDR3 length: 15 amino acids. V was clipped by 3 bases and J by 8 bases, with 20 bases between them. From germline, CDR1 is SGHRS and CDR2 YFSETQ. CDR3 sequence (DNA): TGCGCCAGCAGCTCCGGACGCGGAGGTCGGTACGGCTACACCTTC. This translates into CASSSGRGGRYGYTF.

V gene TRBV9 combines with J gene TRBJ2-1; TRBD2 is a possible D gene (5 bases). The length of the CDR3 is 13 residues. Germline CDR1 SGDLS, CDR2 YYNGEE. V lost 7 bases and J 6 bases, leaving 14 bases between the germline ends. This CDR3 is CASETPGFNEQFF. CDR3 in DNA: TGTGCCAGCGAGACGCCGGGGTTCAATGAGCAGTTCTTC.

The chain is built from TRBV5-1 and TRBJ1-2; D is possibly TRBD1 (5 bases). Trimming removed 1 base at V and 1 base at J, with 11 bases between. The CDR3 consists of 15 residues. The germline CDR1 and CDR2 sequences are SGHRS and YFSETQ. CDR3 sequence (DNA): TGCGCCAGCAGCTTGACAGGCAGCCTTAACTATGGCTACACCTTC. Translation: CASSLTGSLNYGYTF.

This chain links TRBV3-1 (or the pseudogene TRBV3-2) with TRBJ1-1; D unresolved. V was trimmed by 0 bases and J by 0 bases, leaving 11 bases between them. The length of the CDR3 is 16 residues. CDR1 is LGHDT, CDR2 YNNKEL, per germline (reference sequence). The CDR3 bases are TGTGCCAGCAGCCAAGATCCAGGCCTCATGAACACTGAAGCTTTCTTT. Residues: CASSQDPGLMNTEAFF.

The CDR3 coding sequence is TGTGCCACCAGTGATAACCGGGACAGGGGCACAGAGCAGTACTTC. It codes for CATSDNRDRGTEQYF. The chain couples TRBV24-1 to TRBJ2-7, with TRBD1 matching 10 bases. This CDR3 is built from 15 residues. Germline V lookup: CDR1 KGHDR, CDR2 SFDVKD. V shed 3 bases, J shed 7 bases, and the junction held 8 bases outside the gene matches.

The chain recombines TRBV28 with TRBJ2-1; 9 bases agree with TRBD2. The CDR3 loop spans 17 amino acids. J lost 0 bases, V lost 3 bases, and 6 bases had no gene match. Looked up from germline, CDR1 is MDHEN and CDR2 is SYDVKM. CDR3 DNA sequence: TGTGCCAGCAGTTTCCTTGCGGGGGGGACCTCCTACAATGAGCAGTTCTTC. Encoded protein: CASSFLAGGTSYNEQFF.

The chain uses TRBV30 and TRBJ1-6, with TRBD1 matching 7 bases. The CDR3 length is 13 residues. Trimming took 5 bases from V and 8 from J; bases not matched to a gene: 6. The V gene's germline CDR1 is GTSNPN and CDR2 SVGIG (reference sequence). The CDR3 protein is CAWGGQSYSPLHF. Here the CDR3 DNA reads TGTGCCTGGGGGGGACAGTCATATTCACCCCTCCACTTT.

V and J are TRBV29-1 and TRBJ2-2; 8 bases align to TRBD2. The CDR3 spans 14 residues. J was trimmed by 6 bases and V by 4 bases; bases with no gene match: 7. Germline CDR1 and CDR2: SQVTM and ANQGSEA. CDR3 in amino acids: CSVGTSSLAGELFF. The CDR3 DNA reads TGCAGCGTTGGGACTAGCAGCCTAGCCGGGGAGCTGTTTTTT.

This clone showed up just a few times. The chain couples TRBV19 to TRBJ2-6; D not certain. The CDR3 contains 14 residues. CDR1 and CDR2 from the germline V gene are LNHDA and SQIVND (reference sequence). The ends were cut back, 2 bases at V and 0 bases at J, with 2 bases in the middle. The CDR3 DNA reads TGTGCCAGTAGTATACGCTCTGGGGCCAACGTCCTGACTTTC. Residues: CASSIRSGANVLTF.

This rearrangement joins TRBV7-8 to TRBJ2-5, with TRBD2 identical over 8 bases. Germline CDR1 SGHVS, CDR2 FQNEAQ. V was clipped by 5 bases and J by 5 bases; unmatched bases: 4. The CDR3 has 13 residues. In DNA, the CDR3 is TGTGCCAGCAGCAGGGGACTAGATGAGACCCAGTACTTC. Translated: CASSRGLDETQYF.

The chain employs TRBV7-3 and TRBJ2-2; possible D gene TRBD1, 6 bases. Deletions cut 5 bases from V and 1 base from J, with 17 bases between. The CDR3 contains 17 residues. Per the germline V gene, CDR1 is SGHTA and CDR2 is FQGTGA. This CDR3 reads CASSLTYRVGNTGELFF. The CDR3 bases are TGTGCCAGCAGCCTGACTTACAGGGTGGGGAACACCGGGGAGCTGTTTTTT.